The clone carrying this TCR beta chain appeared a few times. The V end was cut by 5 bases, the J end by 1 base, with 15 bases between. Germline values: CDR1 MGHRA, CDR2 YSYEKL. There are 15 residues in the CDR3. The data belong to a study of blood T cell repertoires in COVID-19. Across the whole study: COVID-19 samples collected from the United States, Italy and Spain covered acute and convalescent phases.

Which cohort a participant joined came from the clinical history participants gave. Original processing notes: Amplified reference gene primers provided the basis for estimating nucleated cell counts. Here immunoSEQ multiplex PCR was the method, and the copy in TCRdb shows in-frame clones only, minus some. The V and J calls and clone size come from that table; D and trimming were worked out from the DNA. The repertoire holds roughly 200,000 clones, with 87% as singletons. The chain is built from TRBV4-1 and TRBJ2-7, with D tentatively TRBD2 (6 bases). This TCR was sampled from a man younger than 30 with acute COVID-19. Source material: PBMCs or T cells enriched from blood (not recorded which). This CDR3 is CASSIRLEGSYEQYF. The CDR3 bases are TGCGCCAGCAGCATCCGACTAGAAGGTTCCTACGAGCAGTACTTC.